This paragraph reports one TCR beta chain. The data are from a study of T cell changes during pregnancy in multiple sclerosis. Trimming stripped 3 bases from V and 0 bases from J, with 5 bases between. The germline V gene encodes CDR1 LNHNV and CDR2 YYDKDF (reference sequence). The CDR3 totals 14 residues. Libraries were prepared by immunoSEQ multiplex PCR; TCRdb keeps only in-frame clonotypes and omits some of them. The table lists roughly 63,000 clones, about nine tenths of them singletons, with less than 2.5% in the top ten. The sequence came from a female donor in good health, enrolled as a control in a pregnancy study. The sequencing used peripheral blood, collected in the second trimester of pregnancy. The chain carries TRBV15 and TRBJ1-4; D not certain. The CDR3 DNA reads as TGTGCCACCAGCAGGGCGGCAACTAATGAAAAACTGTTTTTT. It specifies CATSRAATNEKLFF.